Presented here are 11 T cell receptor beta chains from one specimen sequenced in a study of blood T cell repertoires in COVID-19. Assay: immunoSEQ multiplex PCR; the TCRdb copy retains only in-frame clones and omits some. The sample lists tens of thousands of clones; about 70% were seen once. The sequenced material came from peripheral blood. The receptors here all came from a man older than 75 with acute or convalescent COVID-19.

In this sample, this clone turned up many times. This chain connects TRBV4-1 to TRBJ2-3; no clear D gene. Germline V gene data show CDR1 as MGHRA and CDR2 as YSYEKL. V lost 4 bases and J lost 1, with 6 bases in between. The CDR3 runs 13 residues. The CDR3 spells CASSLAGTDTQYF. CDR3 DNA sequence: TGCGCCAGCAGCCTAGCAGGCACAGATACGCAGTATTTT.

The chain recombines TRBV7-8 with TRBJ2-2, with 7 bases matching TRBD2. Germline values: CDR1 SGHVS, CDR2 FQNEAQ. This CDR3 is built from 16 residues. Trimming removed 5 bases from V and 2 bases from J; junction bases left unmatched: 8. The CDR3 loop is CASSRSGAGNTGELFF. In DNA, the CDR3 is TGTGCCAGCAGCCGTAGCGGAGCGGGAAACACCGGGGAGCTGTTTTTT.

This rearrangement joins TRBV7-3 to TRBJ2-3; tentatively, D is TRBD2 (6 bases). The germline CDR1 and CDR2 sequences are SGHTA and FQGTGA. Trimming took 1 base from V and 2 from J, leaving 7 bases between them. The CDR3 contains 14 residues. CDR3 loop: CASSLSGNTDTQYF. The CDR3 DNA follows: TGTGCCAGCAGCTTAAGCGGGAACACAGATACGCAGTATTTT.

This chain uses TRBV7-2 with TRBJ1-6; 7 bases are shared with TRBD1. Germline V lookup: CDR1 SGHTA, CDR2 FQGNSA. V lost 5 bases to trimming and J lost 6 bases; unmatched junction nucleotides: 4. The CDR3 is 14 residues long. The CDR3 sequence: CASSRGQINSPLHF. For the CDR3, the DNA is TGTGCCAGCAGCCGGGGACAGATTAATTCACCCCTCCACTTT.

This chain links TRBV29-1 with TRBJ2-7, with 7 bases aligning to TRBD1. CDR3 length: 15 amino acids. CDR1 SQVTM and CDR2 ANQGSEA come from the germline V gene. The V segment lost 3 bases and the J segment 2 bases; nucleotides outside the gene matches: 10. Here the CDR3 DNA reads TGCAGCGTTGACGACAGGGCGGCCGGCCCCTACGAGCAGTACTTC. Its translation is CSVDDRAAGPYEQYF.

The genes are TRBV7-8 and TRBJ1-2; D remains unclear. The germline V gene has CDR1 SGHVS and CDR2 FQNEAQ. Trimming took 1 base from V and 8 from J, leaving 17 bases between them. CDR3 length: 15 amino acids. DNA for the CDR3: TGTGCCAGCAGCTTAGACTCCCCGGCGGTTAGGGGCTACACCTTC. Protein: CASSLDSPAVRGYTF. The full variable domain, its missing parts supplied by reference TRBV7-8 and TRBJ1-2, is GAGVSQSPRYKVAKRGQDVALRCDPISGHVSLFWYQQALGQGPEFLTYFQNEAQLDKSGLPSDRFFAERPEGSVSTLKIQRTQQEDSAVYLCASSLDSPAVRGYTFGSGTRLTVV.

V gene TRBV5-5 combines with J gene TRBJ1-5, with D perhaps matching TRBD1 (6 bases). Per the germline V gene, CDR1 is SGHKS and CDR2 is YYEKEE (reference sequence). This CDR3 has 13 amino acids. Trimming pared 1 base from V and 5 bases from J, leaving 7 bases between. CDR3 region: CASSLTGYQPQHF. The CDR3 DNA is TGTGCCAGCAGCTTGACAGGGTATCAGCCCCAGCATTTT.

This clone showed up just a few times. The V gene is TRBV7-7, the J gene TRBJ2-2, with D hard to call. The CDR3 is 14 amino acids. V lost 5 bases to trimming and J lost 4 bases, with 11 bases between them. Germline CDR1 and CDR2: SSHAT and FNYEAQ (reference sequence). This CDR3 is CASSRTPVTGELFF. In DNA, the CDR3 is TGTGCCAGCAGCCGTACTCCGGTCACCGGGGAGCTGTTTTTT.

The gene calls are TRBV19 and TRBJ2-1; TRBD1 agrees at 9 bases. Germline V gene data show CDR1 as LNHDA and CDR2 as SQIVND (reference sequence). The V and J ends lost 3 bases and 10 bases, in that order; junction bases with no gene match: 4. There are 13 residues in the CDR3. This CDR3 reads CASSMGTGWEQFF. The CDR3 DNA follows: TGTGCCAGTAGTATGGGGACAGGGTGGGAGCAGTTCTTC.

V usage is TRBV7-3 and J usage is TRBJ2-1; D may be TRBD2 (6 bases). V shed 2 bases and J shed 10 bases, with 18 bases lying between them. Germline CDR1 and CDR2: SGHTA and FQGTGA. The CDR3 contains 15 residues. The CDR3 DNA is TGTGCCAGCAGCTTAGCTGGAGGGCCTCCGTGGGAGCAGTTCTTC. Its protein product is CASSLAGGPPWEQFF.

The chain joins TRBV4-3 to TRBJ2-6; TRBD2 agrees at 12 bases. V lost 5 bases and J lost 0; bases outside the gene matches: 2. The CDR3 has 17 amino acids. The germline CDR1 and CDR2 sequences are LGHNA and YSLEER. CDR3: CASSTTSGGSGANVLTF. The CDR3 nucleotides read TGCGCCAGCAGCACGACTAGCGGGGGCTCTGGGGCCAACGTCCTGACTTTC.